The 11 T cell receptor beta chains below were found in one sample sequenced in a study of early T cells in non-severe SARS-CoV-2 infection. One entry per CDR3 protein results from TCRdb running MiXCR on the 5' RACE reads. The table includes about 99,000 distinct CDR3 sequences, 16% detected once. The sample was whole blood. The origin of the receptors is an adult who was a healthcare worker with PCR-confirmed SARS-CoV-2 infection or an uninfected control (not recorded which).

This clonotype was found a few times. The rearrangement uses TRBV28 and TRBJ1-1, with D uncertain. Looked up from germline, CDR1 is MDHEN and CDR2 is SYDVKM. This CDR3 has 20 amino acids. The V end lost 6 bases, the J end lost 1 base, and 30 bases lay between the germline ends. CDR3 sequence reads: CASRPLPFISATIKNTEAFF. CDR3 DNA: TGTGCCAGCAGGCCTTTACCCTTTATCAGTGCGACAATTAAGAACACTGAAGCTTTCTTT.

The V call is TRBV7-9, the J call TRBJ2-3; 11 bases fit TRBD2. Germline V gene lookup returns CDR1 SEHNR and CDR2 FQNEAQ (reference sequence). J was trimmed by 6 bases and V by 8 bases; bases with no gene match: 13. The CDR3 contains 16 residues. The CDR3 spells CASSGGSGRAEDTQYF. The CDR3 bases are TGTGCCAGCTCCGGGGGTAGCGGGAGGGCGGAGGATACGCAGTATTTT.

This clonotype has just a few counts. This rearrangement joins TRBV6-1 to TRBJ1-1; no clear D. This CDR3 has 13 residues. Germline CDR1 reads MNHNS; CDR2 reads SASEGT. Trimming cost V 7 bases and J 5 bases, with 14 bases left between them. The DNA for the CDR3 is TGTGCCAGCACCGGCCTACCTGGGACTGAAGCTTTCTTT. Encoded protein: CASTGLPGTEAFF.

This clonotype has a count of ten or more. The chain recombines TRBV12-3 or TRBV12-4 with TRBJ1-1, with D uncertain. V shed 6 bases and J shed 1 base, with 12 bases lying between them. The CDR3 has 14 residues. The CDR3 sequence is CASSARQPNTEAFF. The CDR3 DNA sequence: TGTGCCAGCAGCGCCAGGCAGCCGAACACTGAAGCTTTCTTT.

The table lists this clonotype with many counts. The CDR3 DNA follows: TGTGCCAGCAGCCTGGACAGGGGGCCTAAAGAGCAGTTCTTC. It is translated as CASSLDRGPKEQFF. The chain combines TRBV28 with TRBJ2-1, with 11 bases identical to TRBD1. Trimming at V came to 6 bases and at J to 10 bases, leaving 8 bases not matched to a gene. Germline assignment: CDR1 MDHEN and CDR2 SYDVKM. CDR3 length equals 14 residues.

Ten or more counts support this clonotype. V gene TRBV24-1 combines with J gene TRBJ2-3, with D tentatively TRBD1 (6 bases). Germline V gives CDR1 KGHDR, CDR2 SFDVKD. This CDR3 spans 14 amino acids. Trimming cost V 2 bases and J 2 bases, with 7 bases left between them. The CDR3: CATSDWDNTDTQYF. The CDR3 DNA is TGTGCCACCAGTGATTGGGACAACACAGATACGCAGTATTTT.

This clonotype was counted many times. This chain's CDR3 is CASSEAGVSNQPQHF. CDR3 nucleotide sequence: TGTGCCAGCAGTGAAGCAGGGGTAAGCAATCAGCCCCAGCATTTT. The chain uses TRBV2 and TRBJ1-5; D is perhaps TRBD1 (5 bases). Trimming stripped 0 bases from V and 1 base from J, with 7 bases between. The CDR3 runs 15 residues. Germline V gives CDR1 SNHLY, CDR2 FYNNEI.

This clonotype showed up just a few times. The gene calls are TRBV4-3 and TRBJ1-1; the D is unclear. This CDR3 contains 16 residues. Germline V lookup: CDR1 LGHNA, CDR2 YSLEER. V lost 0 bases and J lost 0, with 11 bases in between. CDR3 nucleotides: TGCGCCAGCAGCCAAGATTACGCGATAATGAACACTGAAGCTTTCTTT. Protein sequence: CASSQDYAIMNTEAFF.

The CDR3 DNA sequence: TGTGCCAGCAGCAGGGGACAGTCGACCAACACCGGGGAGCTGTTTTTT. It codes for CASSRGQSTNTGELFF. The gene calls are TRBV21-1 and TRBJ2-2; the table gives TRBD1 as D, unverified against the DNA. TRBV21-1 is a pseudogene locus. The CDR3 length is 16 residues.

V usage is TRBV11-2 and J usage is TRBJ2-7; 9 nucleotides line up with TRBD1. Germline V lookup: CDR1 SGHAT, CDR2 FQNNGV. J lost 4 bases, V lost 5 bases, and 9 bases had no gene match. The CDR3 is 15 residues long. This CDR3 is CASSIGQGNLYEQYF. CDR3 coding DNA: TGTGCCAGCAGCATCGGACAGGGGAATTTATACGAGCAGTACTTC.

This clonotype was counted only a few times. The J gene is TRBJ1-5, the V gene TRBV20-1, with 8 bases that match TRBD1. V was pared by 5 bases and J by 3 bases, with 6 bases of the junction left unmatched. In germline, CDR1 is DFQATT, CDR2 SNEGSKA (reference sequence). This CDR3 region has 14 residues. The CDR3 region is CSAQKTGDNQPQHF. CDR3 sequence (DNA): TGCAGTGCTCAAAAGACAGGGGACAATCAGCCCCAGCATTTT.